There are a few counts of the clone carrying this T cell receptor beta chain. Clones were read by immunoSEQ multiplex PCR, and TCRdb kept only the in-frame ones, dropping some. This sample yields about 160,000 clones, of which about 85% are seen a single time; 6.5% to 7.5% belongs to the top ten. This CDR3 region has 16 residues. Germline values: CDR1 MGHRA, CDR2 YSYEKL. The V segment lost 3 bases and the J segment 1 base; nucleotides outside the gene matches: 3. The sample comes from a study of blood T cell repertoires in COVID-19. Study in general: Researchers got acute and convalescent COVID-19 samples from the United States, Italy and Spain. Sources were T cells, B-cell-depleted T cells, or PBMCs; the material itself was cDNA or gDNA.

This TCR was recovered from an elderly man with COVID-19, enrolled during active disease. This chain connects TRBV4-1 to TRBJ2-2; TRBD1 aligns across 9 bases. The sample was peripheral blood. CDR3 DNA sequence: TGCGCCAGCAGCCAGTACAGGGGGCTGAACACCGGGGAGCTGTTTTTT. Protein: CASSQYRGLNTGELFF.